This TCR beta chain was obtained from a study of blood T cell repertoires in COVID-19. Turning to the study itself: Samples came from the United States, Italy and Spain, spanning acute and convalescent COVID-19. T cells, B-cell-depleted T cells, or PBMCs provided the cDNA or gDNA that served as material.

In the study's own analysis: Counts of nucleated cells, estimated from reference gene primer amplification, were obtained. Repertoires were generated with immunoSEQ multiplex PCR, while TCRdb's copy carries only in-frame clones and drops some. The V and J calls and the clone size are those of that table, but D and trimming were determined from the DNA. The sample holds about 140,000 clones, under 85% seen once. The CDR3 covers 11 residues. Germline V gene sequence: CDR1 SNHLY, CDR2 FYNNEI. V lost 6 bases, J lost 9 bases, and 2 bases stayed unmatched. The V call is TRBV2, the J call TRBJ2-1, with TRBD2 identical over 7 bases. The sequence derives from a human donor in a cohort sampled during active COVID-19. Material: peripheral blood. CDR3 sequence (DNA): TGTGCCAGCAGGGGACTAACTGAGCAGTTCTTC. It translates to CASRGLTEQFF. Full variable domain (missing parts from reference TRBV2 and TRBJ2-1): EPEVTQTPSHQVTQMGQEVILRCVPISNHLYFYWYRQILGQKVEFLVSFYNNEISEKSEIFDDQFSVERPDGSNFTLKIRSTKLEDSAMYFCASRGLTEQFFGPGTRLTVL.